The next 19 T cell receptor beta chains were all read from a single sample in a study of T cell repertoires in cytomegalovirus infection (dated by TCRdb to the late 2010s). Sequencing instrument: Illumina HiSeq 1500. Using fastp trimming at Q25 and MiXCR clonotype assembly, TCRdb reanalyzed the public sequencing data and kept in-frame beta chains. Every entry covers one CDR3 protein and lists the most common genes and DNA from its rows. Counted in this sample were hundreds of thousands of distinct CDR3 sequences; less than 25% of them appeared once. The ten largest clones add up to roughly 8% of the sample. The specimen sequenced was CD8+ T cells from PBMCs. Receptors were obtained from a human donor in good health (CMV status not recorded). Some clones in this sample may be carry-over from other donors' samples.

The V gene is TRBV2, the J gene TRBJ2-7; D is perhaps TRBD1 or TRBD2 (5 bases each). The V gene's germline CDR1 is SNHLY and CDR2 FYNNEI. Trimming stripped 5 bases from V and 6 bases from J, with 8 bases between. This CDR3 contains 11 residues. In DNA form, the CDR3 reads TGTGCCAGCAGTCCCGGGACCGAGCAGTACGTC. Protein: CASSPGTEQYV.

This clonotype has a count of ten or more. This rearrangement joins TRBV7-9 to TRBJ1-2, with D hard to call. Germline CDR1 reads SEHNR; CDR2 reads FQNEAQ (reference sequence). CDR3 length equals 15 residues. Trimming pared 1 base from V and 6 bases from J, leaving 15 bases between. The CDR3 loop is CASSLVGRRGDGYTF. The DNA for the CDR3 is TGTGCCAGCAGCTTAGTAGGCAGGCGGGGTGATGGCTACACCTTC.

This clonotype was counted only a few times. The CDR3 protein is CASIDPGGVDNEQFF. Written as DNA, the CDR3 is TGTGCCAGCATTGACCCCGGGGGAGTGGACAATGAGCAGTTCTTC. V and J are TRBV2 and TRBJ2-1; TRBD2 is a possible D gene (6 bases). V shed 7 bases and J shed 5 bases, with 18 bases lying between them. The CDR3 has 15 residues. Looked up from germline, CDR1 is SNHLY and CDR2 is FYNNEI.

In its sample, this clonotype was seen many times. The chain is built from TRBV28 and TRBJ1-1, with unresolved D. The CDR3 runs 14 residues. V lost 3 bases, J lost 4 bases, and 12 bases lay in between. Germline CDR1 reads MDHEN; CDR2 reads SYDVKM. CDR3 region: CASSFAGEGTEAFF. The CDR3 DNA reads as TGTGCCAGCAGTTTTGCTGGGGAGGGCACTGAAGCTTTCTTT.

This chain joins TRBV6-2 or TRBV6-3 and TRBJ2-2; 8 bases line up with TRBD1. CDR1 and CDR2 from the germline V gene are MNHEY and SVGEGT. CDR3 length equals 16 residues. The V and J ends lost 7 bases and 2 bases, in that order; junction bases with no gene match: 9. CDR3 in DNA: TGTGCCAGCATTCCCACTGGGACAGGAAACACCGGGGAGCTGTTTTTT. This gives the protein CASIPTGTGNTGELFF.

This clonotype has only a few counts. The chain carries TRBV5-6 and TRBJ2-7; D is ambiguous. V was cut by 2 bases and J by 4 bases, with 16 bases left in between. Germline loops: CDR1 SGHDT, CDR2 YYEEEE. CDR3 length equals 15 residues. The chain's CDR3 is CASSFPGRSSYEQYF. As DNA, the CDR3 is TGTGCCAGCAGCTTCCCGGGCAGGTCGAGTTACGAGCAGTACTTC.

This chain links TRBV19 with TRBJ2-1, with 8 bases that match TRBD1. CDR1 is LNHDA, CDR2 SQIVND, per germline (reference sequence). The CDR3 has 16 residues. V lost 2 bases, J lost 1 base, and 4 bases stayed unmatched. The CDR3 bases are TGTGCCAGTAGTATACTGGGACAGGAATCCTACAATGAGCAGTTCTTC. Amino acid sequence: CASSILGQESYNEQFF.

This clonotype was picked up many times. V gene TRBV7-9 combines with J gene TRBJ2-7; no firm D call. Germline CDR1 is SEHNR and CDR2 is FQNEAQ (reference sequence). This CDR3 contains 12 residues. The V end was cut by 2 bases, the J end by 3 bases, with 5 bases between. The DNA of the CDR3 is TGTGCCAGCAGCTTAAAGGTCTACGAGCAGTACGTC. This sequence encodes CASSLKVYEQYV.

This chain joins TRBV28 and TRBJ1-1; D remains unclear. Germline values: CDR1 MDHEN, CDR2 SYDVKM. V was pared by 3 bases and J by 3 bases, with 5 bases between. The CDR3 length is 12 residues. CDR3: CASSFIYTEAFF. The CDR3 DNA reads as TGTGCCAGCAGTTTTATCTACACTGAAGCTTTCTTT.

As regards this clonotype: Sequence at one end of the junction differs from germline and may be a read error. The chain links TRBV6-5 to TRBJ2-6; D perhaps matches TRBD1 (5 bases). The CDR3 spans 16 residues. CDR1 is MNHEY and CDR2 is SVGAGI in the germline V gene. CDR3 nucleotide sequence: TGTGCCAGCAGTTACCAGGACGGCTCTGGGGCCAACGTCCTGTCTTTC. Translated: CASSYQDGSGANVLSF.

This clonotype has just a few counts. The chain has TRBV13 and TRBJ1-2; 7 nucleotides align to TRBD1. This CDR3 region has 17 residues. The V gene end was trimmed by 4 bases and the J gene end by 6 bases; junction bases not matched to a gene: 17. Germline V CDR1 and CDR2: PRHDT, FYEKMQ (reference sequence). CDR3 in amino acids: CASSSRQGLNQFNGYTF. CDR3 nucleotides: TGTGCCAGCAGCTCCCGACAGGGTCTCAATCAATTCAATGGCTACACCTTC. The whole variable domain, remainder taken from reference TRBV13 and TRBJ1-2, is AAGVIQSPRHLIKEKRETATLKCYPIPRHDTVYWYQQGPGQDPQFLISFYEKMQSDKGSIPDRFSAQQFSDYHSELNMSSLELGDSALYFCASSSRQGLNQFNGYTFGSGTRLTVV.

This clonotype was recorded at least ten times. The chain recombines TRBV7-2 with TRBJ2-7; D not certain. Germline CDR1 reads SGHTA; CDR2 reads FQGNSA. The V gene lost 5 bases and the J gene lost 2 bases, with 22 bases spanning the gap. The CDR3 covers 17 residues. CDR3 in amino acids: CASSPPRGSSPPYEQYF. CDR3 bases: TGTGCCAGCAGCCCCCCTCGAGGCAGTTCCCCCCCCTACGAGCAGTACTTC.

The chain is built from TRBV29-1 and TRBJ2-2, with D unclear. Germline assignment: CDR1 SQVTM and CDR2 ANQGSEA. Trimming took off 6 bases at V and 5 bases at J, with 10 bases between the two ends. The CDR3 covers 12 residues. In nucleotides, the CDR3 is TGCAGCGTCCCGACCGCTACCGGGGAGCTGTTTTTT. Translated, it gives CSVPTATGELFF.

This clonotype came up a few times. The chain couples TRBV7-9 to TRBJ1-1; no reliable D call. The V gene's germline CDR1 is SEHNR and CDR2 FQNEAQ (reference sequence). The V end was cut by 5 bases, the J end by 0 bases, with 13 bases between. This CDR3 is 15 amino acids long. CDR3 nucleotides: TGTGCCAGCAGCCCCCTAAGGAGCATGAACACTGAAGCTTTCTTT. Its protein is CASSPLRSMNTEAFF.

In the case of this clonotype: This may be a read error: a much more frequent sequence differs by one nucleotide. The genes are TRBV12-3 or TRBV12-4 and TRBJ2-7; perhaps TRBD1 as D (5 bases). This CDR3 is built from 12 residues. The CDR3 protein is CVSRQGQHEQYF. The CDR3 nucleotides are TGTGTCAGCCGTCAGGGCCAACACGAGCAGTACTTC.

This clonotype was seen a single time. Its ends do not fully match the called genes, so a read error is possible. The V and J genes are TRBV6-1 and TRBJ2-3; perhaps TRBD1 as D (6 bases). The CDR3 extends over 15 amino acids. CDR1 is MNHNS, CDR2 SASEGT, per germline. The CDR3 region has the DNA TGTGCCAACAGTGCCCGGACAGCTAGCACAGATACGCAGTATTTT. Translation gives CANSARTASTDTQYF.

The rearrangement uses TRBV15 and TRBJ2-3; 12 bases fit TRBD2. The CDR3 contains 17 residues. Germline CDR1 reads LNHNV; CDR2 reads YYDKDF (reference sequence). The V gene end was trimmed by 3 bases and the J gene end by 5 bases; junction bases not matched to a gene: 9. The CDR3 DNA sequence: TGTGCCACCAGCAGTCGACTACTAGCGGGGGGCCAAGATACGCAGTATTTT. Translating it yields CATSSRLLAGGQDTQYF. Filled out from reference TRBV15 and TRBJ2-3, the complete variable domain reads DAMVIQNPRYQVTQFGKPVTLSCSQTLNHNVMYWYQQKSSQAPKLLFHYYDKDFNNEADTPDNFQSRRPNTSFCFLDIRSPGLGDTAMYLCATSSRLLAGGQDTQYFGPGTRLTVL.

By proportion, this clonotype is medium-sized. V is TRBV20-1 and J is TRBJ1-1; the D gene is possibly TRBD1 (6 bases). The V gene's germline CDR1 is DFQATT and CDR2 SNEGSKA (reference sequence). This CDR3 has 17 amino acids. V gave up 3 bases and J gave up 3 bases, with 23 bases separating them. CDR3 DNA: TGCAGTGCTAGTGAAAGCCCCCCGTCAGGGGTGTACACTGAAGCTTTCTTT. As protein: CSASESPPSGVYTEAFF.

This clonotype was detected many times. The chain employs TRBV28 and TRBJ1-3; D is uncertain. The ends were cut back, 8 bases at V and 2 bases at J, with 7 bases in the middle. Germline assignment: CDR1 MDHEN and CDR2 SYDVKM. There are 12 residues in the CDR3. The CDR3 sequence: CASGDPGNTIYF. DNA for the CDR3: TGTGCCAGCGGGGATCCTGGAAACACCATATATTTT.